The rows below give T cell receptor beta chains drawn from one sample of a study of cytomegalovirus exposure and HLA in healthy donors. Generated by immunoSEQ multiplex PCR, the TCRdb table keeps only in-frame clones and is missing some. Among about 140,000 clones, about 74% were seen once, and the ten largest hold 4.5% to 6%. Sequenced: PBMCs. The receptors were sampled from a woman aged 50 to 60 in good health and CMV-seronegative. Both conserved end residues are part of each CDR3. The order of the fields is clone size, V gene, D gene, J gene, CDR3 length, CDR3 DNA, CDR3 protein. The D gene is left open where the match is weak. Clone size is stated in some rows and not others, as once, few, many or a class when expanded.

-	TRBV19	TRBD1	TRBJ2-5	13	TGTGCCAGTAGCCTACAGGGGCCCGAGACCCAGTACTTC	CASSLQGPETQYF
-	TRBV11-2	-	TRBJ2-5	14	TGTGCCAGCAGCTTAGGAGGGGGCCAAGAGACCCAGTACTTC	CASSLGGGQETQYF
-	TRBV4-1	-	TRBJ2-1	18	TGCGCCAGCAGCCGACCCCGGGGGGCTAGCGGTACCTACAATGAGCAGTTCTTC	CASSRPRGASGTYNEQFF
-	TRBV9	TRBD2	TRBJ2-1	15	TGTGCCAGCAGTCTACGTAGCGGGGGCTACAATGAGCAGTTCTTC	CASSLRSGGYNEQFF
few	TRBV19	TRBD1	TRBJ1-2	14	TGTGCCAGTAGTATACCCGGGACAGGGGCTGGCTACACCTTC	CASSIPGTGAGYTF
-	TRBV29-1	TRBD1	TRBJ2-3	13	TGCAGCGGAACCGGGACAGACACAGATACGCAGTATTTT	CSGTGTDTDTQYF
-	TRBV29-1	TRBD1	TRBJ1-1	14	TGCAGCGCAACTAAGGCTTCAGGGGGCACTGAAGCTTTCTTT	CSATKASGGTEAFF
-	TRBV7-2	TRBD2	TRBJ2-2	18	TGTGCCAGCAGCCTCCGGGGGGGGGCGGGGGGTGACACCGGGGAGCTGTTTTTT	CASSLRGGAGGDTGELFF
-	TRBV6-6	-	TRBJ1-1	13	TGTGCCAGCAGTCAGCCAGGGGACACTGAAGCTTTCTTT	CASSQPGDTEAFF
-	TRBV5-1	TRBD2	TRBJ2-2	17	TGCGCCAGCAGTGCCCGAGCGGGGCAAGTCGGCACCGGGGAGCTGTTTTTT	CASSARAGQVGTGELFF
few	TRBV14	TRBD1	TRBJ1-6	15	TGTGCCAGCAGCCAAGAGGACAGGGTCAATTCACCCCTCCACTTT	CASSQEDRVNSPLHF
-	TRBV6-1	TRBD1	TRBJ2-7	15	TGTGCCAGCACCCTGGGGAACAGGGGGCGATACGAGCAGTACTTC	CASTLGNRGRYEQYF
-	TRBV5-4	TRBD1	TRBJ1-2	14	TGTGCCAGCAGCTCAGACGGGACAGCTAGGAGCTACACCTTC	CASSSDGTARSYTF
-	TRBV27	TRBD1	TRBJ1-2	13	TGTGCCAGCAGGAAGGACAGGGGGCTTGGCTACACCTTC	CASRKDRGLGYTF
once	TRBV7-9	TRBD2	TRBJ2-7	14	TGTGCCAGCAGCTTAGGCGCGGGGGGGCGCGAGCAGTACTTC	CASSLGAGGREQYF
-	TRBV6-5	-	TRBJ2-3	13	TGTGCCAGCGGGACACAAAGCACAGATACGCAGTATTTT	CASGTQSTDTQYF
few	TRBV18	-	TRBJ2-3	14	TGTGCCAGCTCACCACGAGTGAACACAGATACGCAGTATTTT	CASSPRVNTDTQYF
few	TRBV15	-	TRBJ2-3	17	TGTGCCACCAGCAGAGGCGGTTGGCGGTCTAGCACAGATACGCAGTATTTT	CATSRGGWRSSTDTQYF
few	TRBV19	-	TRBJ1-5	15	TGTGCCAGTAGTCAACAGGCGCATAGCAATCAGCCCCAGCATTTT	CASSQQAHSNQPQHF
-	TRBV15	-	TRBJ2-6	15	TGTGCCACCAGCAGACCCAACTCTGGGGCCAACGTCCTGACTTTC	CATSRPNSGANVLTF
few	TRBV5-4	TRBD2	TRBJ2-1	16	TGTGCCAGCTCGCTTCCCCCTAGCGGGGGGAACAATGAGCAGTTCTTC	CASSLPPSGGNNEQFF
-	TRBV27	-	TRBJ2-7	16	TGTGCCAGCAGTCGAACCGGGACATCAAGCTCCTACGAGCAGTACTTC	CASSRTGTSSSYEQYF
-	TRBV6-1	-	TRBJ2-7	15	TGTGCCAGCAGTGAAGCGTGGACTGCGAACTACGAGCAGTACTTC	CASSEAWTANYEQYF
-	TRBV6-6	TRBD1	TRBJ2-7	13	TGTGCCAGCAGGGGGGACAGGGACAGCGAGCAGTACTTC	CASRGDRDSEQYF
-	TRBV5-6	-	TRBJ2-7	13	TGTGCCAGCAGCTACGGGGTCTACTACGAGCAGTACTTC	CASSYGVYYEQYF
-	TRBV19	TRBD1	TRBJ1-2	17	TGTGCCAGTAGTATAGATCATGGGACAGGGGAGGCCTATGGCTACACCTTC	CASSIDHGTGEAYGYTF
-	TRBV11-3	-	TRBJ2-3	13	TGTGCCAGCAGCTTAGAAGCGCCAGATACGCAGTATTTT	CASSLEAPDTQYF
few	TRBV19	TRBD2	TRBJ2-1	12	TGTGCCAGTAGTATAGGCGGGGGTGAGCAGTTCTTC	CASSIGGGEQFF
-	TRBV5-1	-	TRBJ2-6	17	TGCGCCAGCAGCTTTAATCCGACAGGCTCTGGGGCCAACGTCCTGACTTTC	CASSFNPTGSGANVLTF
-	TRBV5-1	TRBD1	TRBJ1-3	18	TGCGCCAGCAGCTTGGGGGGACAGGGGGCCTACTCTGGAAACACCATATATTTT	CASSLGGQGAYSGNTIYF
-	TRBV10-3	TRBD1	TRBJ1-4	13	TGTGCCGCATCCCAGGGGGCGAATGAAAAACTGTTTTTT	CAASQGANEKLFF
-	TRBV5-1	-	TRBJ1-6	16	TGCGCCAGCAGCTGGGGTTTGAGGACAGATCATTCACCCCTCCACTTT	CASSWGLRTDHSPLHF
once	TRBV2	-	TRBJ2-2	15	TGTGCCAGCAGTGAGTCCAGGGTCAACACCGGGGAGCTGTTTTTT	CASSESRVNTGELFF
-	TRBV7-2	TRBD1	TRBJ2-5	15	TGTGCCAGCAGCTTATCAAGGACAGGGAAAGAGACCCAGTACTTC	CASSLSRTGKETQYF
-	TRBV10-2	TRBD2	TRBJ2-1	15	TGCGCCAGCAGTGAGGTAGCGGGGGTATACAATGAGCAGTTCTTC	CASSEVAGVYNEQFF
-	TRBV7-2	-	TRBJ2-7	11	TGTGCCAGCAGCCCTGCCTACGAGCAGTACTTC	CASSPAYEQYF
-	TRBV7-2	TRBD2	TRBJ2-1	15	TGTGCCAGCAGCCGTCAGCGGGGGGATTACAATGAGCAGTTCTTC	CASSRQRGDYNEQFF
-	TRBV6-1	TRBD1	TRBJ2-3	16	TGTGCCAGCAGTGGACAGGGGGCTAACGGGACAGATACGCAGTATTTT	CASSGQGANGTDTQYF
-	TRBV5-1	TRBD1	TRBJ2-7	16	TGCGCCAGCAGCTTTCCAGGAGACAGGGCTACCTACGAGCAGTACTTC	CASSFPGDRATYEQYF
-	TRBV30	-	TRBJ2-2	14	TGTGCCTGGAGAGGGAGAGCGAACACCGGGGAGCTGTTTTTT	CAWRGRANTGELFF
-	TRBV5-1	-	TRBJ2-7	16	TGCGCCAGCTTGGGACATACATACCGAGAAGCCTACGAGCAGTACTTC	CASLGHTYREAYEQYF
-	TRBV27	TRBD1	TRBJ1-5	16	TGTGCCAGCAGTTTACGGGCCACAGGGGGGAAGCAGCCCCAGCATTTT	CASSLRATGGKQPQHF
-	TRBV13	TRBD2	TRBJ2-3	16	TGTGCCAGCAGCTCGCTAGCGGGGGAGGTTACAGATACGCAGTATTTT	CASSSLAGEVTDTQYF
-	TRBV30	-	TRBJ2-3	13	TGTGCCTGGAGTGGCGATGAGACACCCTTACAGTATTTT	CAWSGDETPLQYF
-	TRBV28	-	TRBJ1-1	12	TGTGCCAGCAGCGATCCGGACACTGAAGCTTTCTTT	CASSDPDTEAFF
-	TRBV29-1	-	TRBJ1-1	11	TGCAGCGTTGATGGGGGCAGGGGAGCTTTCTTT	CSVDGGRGAFF
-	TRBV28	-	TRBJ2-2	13	TGTGCCAGCAGTCGCCGGAGGTCCGGGGAGCTGTTTTTT	CASSRRRSGELFF
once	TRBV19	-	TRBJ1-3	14	TGTGCCAGTACCCGAGGGTCCCCTGGAAACACCATATATTTT	CASTRGSPGNTIYF
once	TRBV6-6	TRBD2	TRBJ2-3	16	TGTGCCAGCAGACCCCGGGGCGGGGGTGACCCAGATACGCAGTATTTT	CASRPRGGGDPDTQYF
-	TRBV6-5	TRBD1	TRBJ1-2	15	TGTGCCAGCAGTTACTCCGGACAGGGTGTCTATGGCTACACCTTC	CASSYSGQGVYGYTF